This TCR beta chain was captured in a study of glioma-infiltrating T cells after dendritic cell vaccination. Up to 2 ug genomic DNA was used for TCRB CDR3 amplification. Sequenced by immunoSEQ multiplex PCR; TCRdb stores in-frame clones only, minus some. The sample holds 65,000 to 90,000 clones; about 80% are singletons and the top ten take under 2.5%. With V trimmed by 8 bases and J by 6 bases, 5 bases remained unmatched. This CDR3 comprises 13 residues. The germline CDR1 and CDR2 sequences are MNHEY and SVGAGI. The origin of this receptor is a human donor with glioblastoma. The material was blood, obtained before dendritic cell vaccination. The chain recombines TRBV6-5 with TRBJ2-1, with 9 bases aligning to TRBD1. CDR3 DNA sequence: TGTGCCAGCCGGACAGGGGACCCCAATGAGCAGTTCTTC. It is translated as CASRTGDPNEQFF.